What follows describes a single T cell receptor beta chain. This entry comes from a study of blood T cell repertoires in COVID-19. Whole-study context: There were acute and convalescent COVID-19 samples, and they came from the United States, Italy and Spain. PBMCs, B-cell-depleted T cells, or T cells provided the cDNA or gDNA that made up the material.

The CDR3 runs to 17 residues. Per the germline V gene, CDR1 is SNHLY and CDR2 is FYNNEI. The V end lost 5 bases, the J end lost 5 bases, and 24 bases lay between the germline ends. Authors' processing steps: Nucleated cell counts were estimated from reference gene primer amplification. Produced via immunoSEQ multiplex PCR; TCRdb's table is partial and in-frame only. That table is the source of V, J and clone size, and D and trimming were worked out from the DNA. The sample lists a few hundred thousand clones, approximately 92% occurring once. Sequenced: peripheral blood. The rearrangement joins TRBV2 to TRBJ2-5; weak D call: TRBD1 (6 bases). This receptor was taken from a woman aged 40-49 years who had recovered from COVID-19. The CDR3 spells CASSPGIRGGEKETQYF. The CDR3 DNA follows: TGTGCCAGCAGTCCAGGCATAAGAGGGGGAGAGAAGGAGACCCAGTACTTC.